The clone carrying this T cell receptor beta chain was seen many times. Its specificity is not known. The source of the sample is a study of T cells after yellow fever vaccination. Study-level background: SMART-Seq v4 Ultra Low Input handled preparation of low-cell-number fractions.

TCRdb fed the 5' RACE reads into MiXCR, producing one record per CDR3 protein. The sample has 78,000 or so distinct CDR3 sequences; around 7.8% are singletons. With V trimmed by 8 bases and J by 5 bases, 6 bases remained unmatched. The CDR3 contains 13 residues. CDR1 is ENHRY, CDR2 SYGVKD, per germline. Points from the study as a whole: Clonotypes appearing in both CD4 and CD8 compartments existed, and their share was small. After the booster, approximately 95% of CD4 and approximately 90% of CD8 primary-response clones were re-detected.

The receptor comes from a man aged 18 to 30 who received the YFV17D yellow fever vaccine. The material was CD8+ T cells sorted from PBMCs, obtained 10 to 11 days after the first yellow fever vaccination. V and J are TRBV10-3 and TRBJ2-1; 7 bases agree with TRBD2. The CDR3 coding sequence is TGTGCCATCCATAGCGGGTCACACAATGAGCAGTTCTTC. Translated: CAIHSGSHNEQFF.